Following are 17 T cell receptor beta chains from one sample sequenced in a study of cytomegalovirus exposure and HLA in healthy donors. With 60 Vbeta and 13 Jbeta primers, the PCR was carried out. Clones were read by immunoSEQ multiplex PCR, and TCRdb kept only the in-frame ones, dropping some. Here the sample spans roughly 120,000 clones, about 10% being singletons. The sample consisted of PBMCs. The source of these receptors is a man aged 25 to 45 in good health and CMV-seronegative.

This clone has more than one count but fewer than ten. This chain uses TRBV4-3 with TRBJ2-7, with D possibly matching TRBD1 (6 bases). V dropped 0 bases and J dropped 3 bases, with 12 bases sitting between them. CDR1 is LGHNA, CDR2 YSLEER, per germline. CDR3 size: 15 residues. The CDR3 DNA reads TGCGCCAGCAGCCAAGATCCTTACAGGGACTACGAGCAGTACTTC. Translated: CASSQDPYRDYEQYF.

This clone was recorded a few times. The chain is built from TRBV7-9 and TRBJ2-7; D is perhaps TRBD1 (5 bases). Trimming shortened V by 2 bases and J by 3 bases, and 8 bases separated the two germline ends. Germline CDR1 SEHNR, CDR2 FQNEAQ (reference sequence). The length of the CDR3 is 13 residues. The CDR3 region is CASSLSTGYEQYF. In nucleotides, the CDR3 is TGTGCCAGCAGCTTATCAACAGGCTACGAGCAGTACTTC.

The chain couples TRBV7-8 to TRBJ1-3, with 9 bases fitting TRBD1. The V gene end was trimmed by 9 bases and the J gene end by 4 bases; junction bases not matched to a gene: 4. The CDR3 has 13 amino acids. Germline CDR1 and CDR2: SGHVS and FQNEAQ. As DNA, the CDR3 is TGTGCCAGTGGACAGGGGCCCGGAAACACCATATATTTT. It translates to CASGQGPGNTIYF.

This clone was counted a few times. At the DNA level, this CDR3 is encoded by other sequences in the same sample as well. The CDR3 region has the DNA TGTGCCAGCAGCTTCTCCCACTATGGCTACACCTTC. Amino acid sequence: CASSFSHYGYTF. The chain carries TRBV7-2 and TRBJ1-2, with no clear D. This CDR3 comprises 12 residues. Trimming removed 3 bases at V and 3 bases at J, with 5 bases between. Germline V gene data show CDR1 as SGHTA and CDR2 as FQGNSA.

This clone came up a few times. The chain couples TRBV4-1 to TRBJ2-1; 7 bases match TRBD1. V lost 0 bases, J lost 4 bases, and 3 bases stayed unmatched. This CDR3 contains 15 residues. Germline CDR1 reads MGHRA; CDR2 reads YSYEKL. CDR3 in amino acids: CASSQDGTVYNEQFF. DNA for the CDR3: TGCGCCAGCAGCCAAGATGGGACAGTATACAATGAGCAGTTCTTC.

This clone was observed a few times. The genes are TRBV15 and TRBJ2-1; 7 bases map to TRBD2. After removal of 0 bases from V and 15 bases from J, the junction contained 11 bases not matched to a gene. The germline V gene has CDR1 LNHNV and CDR2 YYDKDF (reference sequence). The CDR3 is made up of 14 amino acids. The CDR3 loop is CATSRDRGAGVTFF. The CDR3 nucleotides read TGTGCCACCAGCAGAGATCGCGGCGCGGGGGTGACGTTCTTC.

This clone has a handful of counts. The chain uses TRBV11-2 and TRBJ2-7; 13 bases align to TRBD2. The CDR3 runs 17 residues. The V segment lost 6 bases and the J segment 4 bases; nucleotides outside the gene matches: 12. The germline CDR1 and CDR2 sequences are SGHAT and FQNNGV. The CDR3 DNA is TGTGCCAGCAGACCGAGGACTAGCGGGAGCTTAGGTTACGAGCAGTACTTC. Amino acids: CASRPRTSGSLGYEQYF.

V and J are TRBV7-2 and TRBJ2-2, with 11 bases lining up with TRBD2. The ends lost 2 bases at V and 2 bases at J; junction bases unmatched: 1. The CDR3 covers 16 residues. The germline V gene has CDR1 SGHTA and CDR2 FQGNSA. The CDR3 DNA sequence: TGTGCCAGCAGCTTAAGACTAGCGGGAAACACCGGGGAGCTGTTTTTT. Translation: CASSLRLAGNTGELFF.

This chain links TRBV4-2 with TRBJ1-2; TRBD1 agrees at 10 bases. V trimming: 7 bases; J trimming: 7 bases; junction bases outside the gene matches: 6. The CDR3 loop spans 13 amino acids. The V gene's germline CDR1 is LGHNA and CDR2 YNFKEQ. The CDR3 coding sequence is TGTGCCAGCACCCCGACAGGGGGCAGTGGCTACACCTTC. This translates into CASTPTGGSGYTF.

This clone was found a few times. The V call is TRBV5-1, the J call TRBJ1-2, with D possibly being TRBD1 (5 bases). Per germline, CDR1 SGHRS and CDR2 YFSETQ. This CDR3 spans 13 amino acids. The germline V and J ends were trimmed by 2 bases and 8 bases, with 13 bases remaining between them. Here the CDR3 reads CASSLPGPTGYTF. For the CDR3, the DNA is TGCGCCAGCAGCTTACCAGGGCCTACGGGCTACACCTTC.

The chain combines TRBV6-6 with TRBJ2-1; D gene ambiguous. This CDR3 has 10 residues. In germline, CDR1 is MNHNY, CDR2 SVGAGI (reference sequence). Trimming left V 0 bases short and J 14 bases short, with 5 bases between. Here the CDR3 reads CASSYSEKFF. The CDR3 bases are TGTGCCAGCAGTTACTCAGAGAAGTTCTTC.

The sample holds a few counts of this clone. The chain combines TRBV11-3 with TRBJ2-1, with D possibly matching TRBD1 (7 bases). This CDR3 spans 16 amino acids. The germline CDR1 and CDR2 sequences are SGHNT and YENEEA. V was clipped by 3 bases and J by 5 bases, with 17 bases between them. The CDR3 sequence is CASSFRSSGGHNEQFF. The DNA of the CDR3 is TGTGCCAGCAGCTTCCGGTCCTCAGGGGGGCACAATGAGCAGTTCTTC.

Only a few counts were recorded for this clone. V is TRBV7-3 and J is TRBJ2-5, with TRBD2 matching 16 bases. The CDR3 consists of 15 residues. In germline, CDR1 is SGHTA, CDR2 FQGTGA. With V trimmed by 4 bases and J by 5 bases, 1 base remained unmatched. CDR3 residues: CASSSGLAGGETQYF. In DNA form, the CDR3 reads TGTGCCAGCAGCTCGGGACTAGCGGGAGGGGAGACCCAGTACTTC.

The CDR3 loop reads CAWSATRTSGGLETQYF. CDR3 sequence (DNA): TGTGCCTGGAGTGCAACCCGGACTAGCGGGGGTTTAGAGACCCAGTACTTC. This chain links TRBV30 with TRBJ2-5; 13 bases align to TRBD2. Germline V lookup: CDR1 GTSNPN, CDR2 SVGIG (reference sequence). After removal of 1 base from V and 4 bases from J, the junction contained 9 bases not matched to a gene. This CDR3 comprises 17 residues. Filled out from reference TRBV30 and TRBJ2-5, the complete variable domain reads SQTIHQWPATLVQPVGSPLSLECTVEGTSNPNLYWYRQAAGRGLQLLFYSVGIGQISSEVPQNLSASRPQDRQFILSSKKLLLSDSGFYLCAWSATRTSGGLETQYFGPGTRLLVL.

The gene calls are TRBV5-1 and TRBJ1-2; TRBD1 aligns across 7 bases. Germline V gene lookup returns CDR1 SGHRS and CDR2 YFSETQ. V was clipped by 5 bases and J by 8 bases; unmatched bases: 15. CDR3 length: 15 amino acids. Written as DNA, the CDR3 is TGCGCCAGCAGTTCGTGGACAGGTGCGTCCTTCGGCTACACCTTC. It specifies CASSSWTGASFGYTF.

In this sample, this clone turned up a few times. The chain couples TRBV27 to TRBJ1-1; D possibly corresponds to TRBD1 (5 bases). Germline V lookup: CDR1 MNHEY, CDR2 SMNVEV (reference sequence). This CDR3 has 12 amino acids. The germline V and J ends were trimmed by 4 bases and 4 bases, with 7 bases remaining between them. CDR3 in DNA: TGTGCCAGCAGTTCAGGGTCCACTGAAGCTTTCTTT. Translation gives CASSSGSTEAFF.

In this sample, this clone turned up a few times. The chain recombines TRBV7-3 with TRBJ2-1; 8 nucleotides line up with TRBD2. CDR3 length: 16 residues. Germline-derived CDR1 and CDR2 are SGHTA and FQGTGA. The trim removed 5 bases at V and 6 bases at J, leaving 12 bases unmatched. The CDR3 region has the DNA TGTGCCAGCAGCGCAACGGGGGGGGGCTCCCTCAATGAGCAGTTCTTC. Protein product: CASSATGGGSLNEQFF.